Listed here are 6 T cell receptor beta chains from one sample, sequenced in a study of blood T cells in healthy people across ages. The authors ran a second PCR of roughly 7 to 11 cycles using a sample-barcoded 5' primer and a J-beta primer mix. MiXCR, applied by TCRdb to the 5' RACE reads, yields one record per CDR3 protein. Found here are more than 1,000,000 distinct CDR3 sequences, under 30% of them singletons; the top ten hold around 0.7%. The sample was also reused in another study, on T cells of mothers and their children.

Material for sequencing was blood. The receptors were gathered from a girl aged 2 to 9 in good health.

The chain recombines TRBV5-5 with TRBJ2-2; D not resolved. CDR1 and CDR2 (germline): SGHKS, YYEKEE (reference sequence). Trimming pared 3 bases from V and 3 bases from J, leaving 9 bases between. This CDR3 contains 14 residues. This chain's CDR3 is CASSSEVDTGELFF. The CDR3 region has the DNA TGTGCCAGCAGCTCCGAGGTAGACACCGGGGAGCTGTTTTTT.

This sequence joins TRBV28 and TRBJ2-5; tentative D call: TRBD2 (5 bases). Germline V gene sequence: CDR1 MDHEN, CDR2 SYDVKM. Trimming stripped 7 bases from V and 5 bases from J, with 17 bases between. CDR3 size: 14 residues. This CDR3 reads CASTPLDFMETQYF. The CDR3 DNA reads as TGTGCCAGCACCCCACTGGACTTTATGGAGACCCAGTACTTC.

V usage is TRBV7-2 and J usage is TRBJ1-4; D might be TRBD1 (5 bases). In germline, CDR1 is SGHTA, CDR2 FQGNSA. The length of the CDR3 is 15 residues. V was pared by 1 base and J by 4 bases, with 10 bases between. The CDR3 region is CASSLGQTDNEKLFF. CDR3 nucleotides: TGTGCCAGCAGCTTAGGACAGACAGATAATGAAAAACTGTTTTTT.

The J gene is TRBJ2-7, the V gene TRBV6-5, with D perhaps given as TRBD1 or TRBD2 (5 bases each). This CDR3 spans 14 amino acids. The germline gives CDR1 MNHEY, CDR2 SVGAGI. V lost 3 bases and J 2 bases, leaving 11 bases between the germline ends. CDR3 bases: TGTGCCAGCAGTTATGGGGGATACGCCTACGAGCAGTACTTC. Its protein is CASSYGGYAYEQYF.

This clonotype occurred a few times. This chain links TRBV6-1 with TRBJ2-7, with TRBD1 identical over 8 bases. Germline V CDR1 and CDR2: MNHNS, SASEGT. CDR3 length equals 14 residues. J lost 6 bases, V lost 10 bases, and 14 bases had no gene match. Here the CDR3 DNA reads TGTGCCACCTCAATCCTGGACAGGGTGGGCGAGCAGTACTTC. Protein sequence: CATSILDRVGEQYF.

This clonotype has more than one count but fewer than ten. The V call is TRBV5-1, the J call TRBJ2-1, with 13 bases that match TRBD2. Trimming cost V 0 bases and J 7 bases; bases outside gene matches: 7. This CDR3 is 17 amino acids long. Germline values: CDR1 SGHRS, CDR2 YFSETQ. Written as DNA, the CDR3 is TGCGCCAGCAGCTTGGGACTAGCGGGAGGTTATCTTAATGAGCAGTTCTTC. Its protein is CASSLGLAGGYLNEQFF.